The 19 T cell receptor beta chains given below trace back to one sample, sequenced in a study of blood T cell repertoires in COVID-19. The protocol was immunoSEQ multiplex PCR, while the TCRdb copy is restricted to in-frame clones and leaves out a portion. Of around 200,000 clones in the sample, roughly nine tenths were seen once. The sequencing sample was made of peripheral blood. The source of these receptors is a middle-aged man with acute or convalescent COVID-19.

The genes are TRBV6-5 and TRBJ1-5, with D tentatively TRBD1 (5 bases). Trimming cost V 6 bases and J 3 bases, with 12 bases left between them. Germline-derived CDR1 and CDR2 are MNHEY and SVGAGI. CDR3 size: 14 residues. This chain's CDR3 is CASRETVNNQPQHF. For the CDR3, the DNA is TGTGCCAGCAGAGAGACAGTTAACAATCAGCCCCAGCATTTT.

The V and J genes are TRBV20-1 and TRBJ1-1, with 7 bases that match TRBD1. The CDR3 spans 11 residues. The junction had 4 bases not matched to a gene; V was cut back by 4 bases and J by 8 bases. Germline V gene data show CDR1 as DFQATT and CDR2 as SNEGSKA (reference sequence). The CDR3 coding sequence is TGCAGTGCTACTGGGGACAGCGAAGCTTTCTTT. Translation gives CSATGDSEAFF.

In DNA, the CDR3 is TGCGCCAGCAGCGGGGGACAGGGGGTCCCCGGGGAGCTGTTTTTT. Translation gives CASSGGQGVPGELFF. V and J are TRBV5-1 and TRBJ2-2, with TRBD1 matching over 11 bases. Trimming cost V 4 bases and J 6 bases; bases outside gene matches: 5. Germline CDR1 reads SGHRS; CDR2 reads YFSETQ. This CDR3 comprises 15 residues.

The CDR3 loop reads CASSRTGAGANVLTF. In nucleotides, the CDR3 is TGTGCCAGTAGTAGGACAGGGGCTGGGGCCAACGTCCTGACTTTC. This chain uses TRBV19 with TRBJ2-6; 9 bases line up with TRBD1. CDR3 length equals 15 residues. V shed 4 bases, J shed 2 bases, and the junction held 0 bases outside the gene matches. The germline gives CDR1 LNHDA, CDR2 SQIVND (reference sequence).

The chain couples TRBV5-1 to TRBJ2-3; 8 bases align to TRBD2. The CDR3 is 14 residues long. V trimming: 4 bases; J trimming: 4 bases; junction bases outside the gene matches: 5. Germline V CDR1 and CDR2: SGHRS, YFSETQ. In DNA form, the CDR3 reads TGCGCCAGCAGCAACCGACTAGCGTCAGATACGCAGTATTTT. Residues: CASSNRLASDTQYF.

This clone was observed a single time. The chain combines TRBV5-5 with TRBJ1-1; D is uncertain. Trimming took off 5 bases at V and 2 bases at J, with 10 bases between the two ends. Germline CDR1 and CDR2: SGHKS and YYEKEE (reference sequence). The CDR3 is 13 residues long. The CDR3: CASSTVHNTEAFF. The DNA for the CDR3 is TGTGCCAGCAGTACGGTCCACAACACTGAAGCTTTCTTT.

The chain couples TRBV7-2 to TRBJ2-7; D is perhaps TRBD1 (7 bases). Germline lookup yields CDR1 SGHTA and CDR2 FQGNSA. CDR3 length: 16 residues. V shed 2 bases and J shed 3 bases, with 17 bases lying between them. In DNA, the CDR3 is TGTGCCAGCAGCTTAAGGGCAGGGGGACTTATCTACGAGCAGTACTTC. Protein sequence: CASSLRAGGLIYEQYF.

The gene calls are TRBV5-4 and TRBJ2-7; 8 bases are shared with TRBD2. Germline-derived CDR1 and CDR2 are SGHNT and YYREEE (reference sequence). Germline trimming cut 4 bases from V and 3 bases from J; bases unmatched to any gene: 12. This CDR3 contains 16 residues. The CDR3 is CASSPEAGGRVYEQYF. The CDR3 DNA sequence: TGTGCCAGCAGCCCCGAGGCGGGGGGAAGGGTCTACGAGCAGTACTTC.

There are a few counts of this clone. The CDR3 is CASSYSRSVGQPQHF. The CDR3 nucleotides read TGTGCCAGCAGTTACTCGCGCAGCGTAGGTCAGCCCCAGCATTTT. The rearrangement joins TRBV6-5 to TRBJ1-5; D ambiguous. This CDR3 has 15 amino acids. V was cut by 0 bases and J by 6 bases, with 12 bases left in between. Germline CDR1 and CDR2: MNHEY and SVGAGI.

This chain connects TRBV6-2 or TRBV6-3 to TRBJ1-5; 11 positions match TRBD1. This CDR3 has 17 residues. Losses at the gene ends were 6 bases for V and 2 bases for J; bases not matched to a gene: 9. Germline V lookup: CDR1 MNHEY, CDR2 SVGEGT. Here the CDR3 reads CASSRDRGTYGNQPQHF. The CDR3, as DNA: TGTGCCAGCAGCCGGGACAGGGGGACGTATGGCAATCAGCCCCAGCATTTT.

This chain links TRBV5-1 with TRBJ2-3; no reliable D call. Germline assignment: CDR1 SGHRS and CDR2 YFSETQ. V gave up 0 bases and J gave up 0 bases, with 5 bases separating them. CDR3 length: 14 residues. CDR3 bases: TGCGCCAGCAGCTTGGCCACTAGCACAGATACGCAGTATTTT. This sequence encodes CASSLATSTDTQYF.

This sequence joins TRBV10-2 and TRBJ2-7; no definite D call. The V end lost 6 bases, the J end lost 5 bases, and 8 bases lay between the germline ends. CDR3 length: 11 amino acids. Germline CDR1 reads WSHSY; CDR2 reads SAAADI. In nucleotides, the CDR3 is TGCGCCAGCAGCAGGTCCCACGAGCAGTACTTC. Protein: CASSRSHEQYF.

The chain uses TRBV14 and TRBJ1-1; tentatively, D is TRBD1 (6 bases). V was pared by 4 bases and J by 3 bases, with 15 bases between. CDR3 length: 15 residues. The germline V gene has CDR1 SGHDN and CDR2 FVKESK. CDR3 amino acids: CASSRQGQPHTEAFF. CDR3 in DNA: TGTGCCAGCAGCCGCCAGGGACAACCCCACACTGAAGCTTTCTTT.

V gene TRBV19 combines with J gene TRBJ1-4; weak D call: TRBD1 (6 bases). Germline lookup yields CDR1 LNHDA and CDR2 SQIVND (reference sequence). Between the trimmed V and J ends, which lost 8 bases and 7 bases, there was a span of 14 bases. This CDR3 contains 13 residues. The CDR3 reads CASAGTGSEKLFF. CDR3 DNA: TGTGCCAGTGCCGGAACAGGGAGTGAAAAACTGTTTTTT. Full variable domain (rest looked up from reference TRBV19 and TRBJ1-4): DGGITQSPKYLFRKEGQNVTLSCEQNLNHDAMYWYRQDPGQGLRLIYYSQIVNDFQKGDIAEGYSVSREKKESFPLTVTSAQKNPTAFYLCASAGTGSEKLFFGSGTQLSVL.

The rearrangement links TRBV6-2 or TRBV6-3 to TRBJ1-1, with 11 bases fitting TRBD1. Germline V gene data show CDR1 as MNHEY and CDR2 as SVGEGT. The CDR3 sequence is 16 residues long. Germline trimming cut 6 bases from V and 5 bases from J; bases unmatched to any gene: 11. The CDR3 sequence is CASSPGQGAAYTEAFF. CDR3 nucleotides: TGTGCCAGCAGCCCAGGACAGGGGGCAGCATATACTGAAGCTTTCTTT.

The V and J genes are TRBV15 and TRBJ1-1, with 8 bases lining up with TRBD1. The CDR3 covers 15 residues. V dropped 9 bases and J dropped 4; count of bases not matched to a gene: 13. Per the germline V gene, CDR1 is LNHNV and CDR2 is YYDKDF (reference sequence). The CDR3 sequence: CATSDRGVPSTEAFF. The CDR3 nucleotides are TGTGCCACAAGCGACAGGGGAGTACCATCCACTGAAGCTTTCTTT. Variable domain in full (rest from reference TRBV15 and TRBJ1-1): DAMVIQNPRYQVTQFGKPVTLSCSQTLNHNVMYWYQQKSSQAPKLLFHYYDKDFNNEADTPDNFQSRRPNTSFCFLDIRSPGLGDTAMYLCATSDRGVPSTEAFFGQGTRLTVV.

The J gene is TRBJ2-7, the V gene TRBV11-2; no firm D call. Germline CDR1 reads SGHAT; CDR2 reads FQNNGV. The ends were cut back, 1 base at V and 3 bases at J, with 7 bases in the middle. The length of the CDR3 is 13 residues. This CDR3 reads CASSLGLRYEQYF. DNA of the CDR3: TGTGCCAGCAGCTTAGGACTGCGCTACGAGCAGTACTTC.

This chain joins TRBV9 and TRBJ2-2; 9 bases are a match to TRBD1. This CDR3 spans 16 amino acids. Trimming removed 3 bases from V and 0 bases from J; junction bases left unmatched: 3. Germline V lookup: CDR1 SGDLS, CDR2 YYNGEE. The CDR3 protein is CASSARQGANTGELFF. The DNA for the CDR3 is TGTGCCAGCAGCGCCCGACAGGGGGCGAACACCGGGGAGCTGTTTTTT.

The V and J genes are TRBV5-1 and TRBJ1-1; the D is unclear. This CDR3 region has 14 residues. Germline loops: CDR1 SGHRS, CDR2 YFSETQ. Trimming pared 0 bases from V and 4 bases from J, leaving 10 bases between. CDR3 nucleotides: TGCGCCAGCAGCTTGGGTCGTCGGGGCACTGAAGCTTTCTTT. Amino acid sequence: CASSLGRRGTEAFF.